Listed here are 27 T cell receptor beta chains from one sample, sequenced in a study of blood T cell repertoires in COVID-19. Sequenced by immunoSEQ multiplex PCR; TCRdb stores in-frame clones only, minus some. The sample contains about 110,000 clones, around nine tenths of which appear only once. The sequencing sample was made of peripheral blood. The receptors originated from a woman aged 25 to 39 with acute or convalescent COVID-19.

The V and J genes are TRBV20-1 and TRBJ2-1, with D hard to call. Between the trimmed V and J ends, which lost 3 bases and 0 bases, there was a span of 12 bases. From germline, CDR1 is DFQATT and CDR2 SNEGSKA (reference sequence). CDR3 size: 15 residues. The CDR3 reads CSASGQLNSYNEQFF. CDR3 DNA: TGCAGTGCTAGTGGGCAGTTAAACTCCTACAATGAGCAGTTCTTC.

This clone has just a few counts. The chain employs TRBV7-6 and TRBJ2-7; tentatively, D is TRBD2 (5 bases). This CDR3 is built from 15 residues. V was shortened by 4 bases and J by 4 bases, with 17 bases between the two germline ends. Germline CDR1 is SGHVS and CDR2 is FNYEAQ. CDR3 sequence: CASSSIRTPGYEQYF. The CDR3, as DNA: TGTGCCAGCAGCTCTATTCGGACCCCGGGGTACGAGCAGTACTTC.

The DNA for the CDR3 is TGTGCCATCAGCCCGGGACAGGGGGCTCCAAGGCAGGAGACCCAGTACTTC. Protein: CAISPGQGAPRQETQYF. The chain carries TRBV10-3 and TRBJ2-5, with TRBD1 identical over 12 bases. V lost 6 bases, J lost 5 bases, and 13 bases stayed unmatched. The germline CDR1 and CDR2 sequences are ENHRY and SYGVKD. There are 17 residues in the CDR3.

This clone appeared once. This chain joins TRBV7-9 and TRBJ2-2, with a weak D call TRBD1 (5 bases). The CDR3 covers 15 residues. Trimming pared 3 bases from V and 5 bases from J, leaving 13 bases between. In germline, CDR1 is SEHNR, CDR2 FQNEAQ (reference sequence). CDR3 in amino acids: CASSFLGVSTGELFF. The DNA for the CDR3 is TGTGCCAGCAGCTTTTTAGGGGTTTCAACCGGGGAGCTGTTTTTT.

This CDR3 reads CASSMTGHEAFF. The CDR3 region has the DNA TGTGCCAGCAGCATGACAGGGCACGAAGCTTTCTTT. The V and J genes are TRBV5-5 and TRBJ1-1, with 7 bases aligning to TRBD1. This CDR3 region has 12 residues. Trimming took 4 bases from V and 8 from J; bases not matched to a gene: 5. From germline, CDR1 is SGHKS and CDR2 YYEKEE (reference sequence).

V is TRBV24-1 and J is TRBJ2-5; 9 bases fit TRBD1. The CDR3 covers 16 residues. Germline CDR1 is KGHDR and CDR2 is SFDVKD. The V gene end was trimmed by 1 base and the J gene end by 3 bases; junction bases not matched to a gene: 5. The CDR3, as DNA: TGTGCCACCAGTGATTTAAGGACAGGGGCTGAAGAGACCCAGTACTTC. Protein sequence: CATSDLRTGAEETQYF.

The rearrangement uses TRBV9 and TRBJ2-2; 9 bases are shared with TRBD2. Losses at the gene ends were 3 bases for V and 3 bases for J; bases not matched to a gene: 3. The V gene's germline CDR1 is SGDLS and CDR2 YYNGEE. The CDR3 has 15 residues. DNA of the CDR3: TGTGCCAGCAGCGCTAGCGGGGCTTACACCGGGGAGCTGTTTTTT. Its protein product is CASSASGAYTGELFF.

The V and J genes are TRBV6-6 and TRBJ2-2; 9 nucleotides line up with TRBD1. Germline values: CDR1 MNHNY, CDR2 SVGAGI (reference sequence). V lost 8 bases to trimming and J lost 6 bases; unmatched junction nucleotides: 7. The CDR3 covers 14 residues. The CDR3 nucleotides are TGTGCCAGCCGGGACAGGGCAGCGGCCGGGGAGCTGTTTTTT. Translating gives CASRDRAAAGELFF.

The chain couples TRBV2 to TRBJ1-1, with TRBD1 identical over 10 bases. Per the germline V gene, CDR1 is SNHLY and CDR2 is FYNNEI. There are 19 residues in the CDR3. V was clipped by 6 bases and J by 1 base; unmatched bases: 17. The CDR3 sequence: CASRVPGQGMRVRNTEAFF. The CDR3 coding sequence is TGTGCCAGCAGGGTACCGGGACAGGGGATGAGGGTCAGGAACACTGAAGCTTTCTTT.

The gene calls are TRBV7-2 and TRBJ1-6, with TRBD1 as a possible D gene (6 bases). The CDR3 loop spans 15 amino acids. Trimming took 5 bases from V and 10 from J, leaving 18 bases between them. CDR1 SGHTA and CDR2 FQGNSA come from the germline V gene. As DNA, the CDR3 is TGTGCCAGCAGCCCATCGACAGGCCGTCGGTCACCCCTCCACTTT. Translated, it gives CASSPSTGRRSPLHF. Together with reference TRBV7-2 and TRBJ1-6, the CDR3 gives the full variable domain: GAGVSQSPSNKVTEKGKDVELRCDPISGHTALYWYRQSLGQGLEFLIYFQGNSAPDKSGLPSDRFSAERTGGSVSTLTIQRTQQEDSAVYLCASSPSTGRRSPLHFGNGTRLTVT.

V is TRBV27 and J is TRBJ2-7, with unresolved D. The length of the CDR3 is 14 residues. Trimming shortened V by 5 bases and J by 5 bases, and 16 bases separated the two germline ends. Germline-derived CDR1 and CDR2 are MNHEY and SMNVEV (reference sequence). The CDR3 bases are TGTGCCAGCAGTCTGATAGTTAACCCCGACGAGCAGTACTTC. Encoded protein: CASSLIVNPDEQYF.

In its sample, this clone was seen a few times. The chain uses TRBV6-5 and TRBJ1-1; D unclear. The germline V gene has CDR1 MNHEY and CDR2 SVGAGI. Trimming took off 3 bases at V and 11 bases at J, with 19 bases between the two ends. The CDR3 covers 14 residues. The DNA for the CDR3 is TGTGCCAGCAGTTATCTATCGCGTCTTAAGGAGGCTTTCTTT. Translated: CASSYLSRLKEAFF.

This chain links TRBV7-8 with TRBJ1-6; 9 nucleotides line up with TRBD1. V dropped 4 bases and J dropped 7; count of bases not matched to a gene: 11. Germline V lookup: CDR1 SGHVS, CDR2 FQNEAQ. The CDR3 extends over 17 amino acids. The CDR3 DNA sequence: TGTGCCAGCAGCTCGGGACAGGGTGAGGCATTAAATTCACCCCTCCACTTT. This encodes CASSSGQGEALNSPLHF.

Concerning this clone: At the DNA level, this CDR3 is encoded by other sequences in the same sample as well. This rearrangement joins TRBV27 to TRBJ2-1; tentative D call: TRBD1 (6 bases). The V end lost 6 bases, the J end lost 3 bases, and 9 bases lay between the germline ends. The CDR3 has 13 amino acids. Germline values: CDR1 MNHEY, CDR2 SMNVEV (reference sequence). CDR3 coding DNA: TGTGCCAGCAGCCTGGACAGCTACAATGAGCAGTTCTTC. Protein: CASSLDSYNEQFF.

V gene TRBV9 combines with J gene TRBJ1-3; D might be TRBD1 (5 bases). The CDR3 runs 16 residues. Germline CDR1 is SGDLS and CDR2 is YYNGEE. Trimming took 3 bases from V and 2 from J, leaving 15 bases between them. For the CDR3, the DNA is TGTGCCAGCAGCGAGAGGGAGGGGCCGACTGGAAACACCATATATTTT. This translates into CASSEREGPTGNTIYF.

The rearrangement uses TRBV27 and TRBJ1-2; tentative D call: TRBD1 (5 bases). V gave up 2 bases and J gave up 11 bases, with 15 bases separating them. The CDR3 is made up of 13 amino acids. CDR1 is MNHEY, CDR2 SMNVEV, per germline (reference sequence). CDR3 sequence reads: CASSLGQGGEYTF. The CDR3 nucleotides read TGTGCCAGCAGTTTAGGGCAGGGCGGGGAGTACACCTTC.

V and J are TRBV10-2 and TRBJ1-5; 9 bases line up with TRBD1. The CDR3 runs 14 residues. With 4 bases clipped from V and 6 bases from J, the junction kept 4 bases outside the gene matches. The V gene's germline CDR1 is WSHSY and CDR2 SAAADI. Here the CDR3 reads CASSAQGAGQPQHF. CDR3 nucleotides: TGCGCCAGCAGTGCACAGGGGGCTGGTCAGCCCCAGCATTTT.

CDR3 coding DNA: TGTGCCAGCAGGGGACAGGGAATGGTTCAGCCCCAGCATTTT. Its translation: CASRGQGMVQPQHF. The chain employs TRBV28 and TRBJ1-5; 9 positions match TRBD1. This CDR3 spans 14 amino acids. Germline assignment: CDR1 MDHEN and CDR2 SYDVKM. Trimming at V came to 6 bases and at J to 6 bases, leaving 6 bases not matched to a gene.

This chain joins TRBV7-8 and TRBJ1-5; unclear D gene. Germline lookup yields CDR1 SGHVS and CDR2 FQNEAQ. Trimming removed 1 base from V and 0 bases from J, with 10 bases in between. The CDR3 has 16 amino acids. CDR3 protein: CASSLDGVYSNQPQHF. DNA for the CDR3: TGTGCCAGCAGCTTAGATGGAGTTTATAGCAATCAGCCCCAGCATTTT.

J is TRBJ2-1 and V is TRBV3-1 (or the pseudogene TRBV3-2); 13 nucleotides match TRBD2. The ends lost 4 bases at V and 4 bases at J; junction bases unmatched: 7. CDR3 length equals 17 residues. From germline, CDR1 is LGHDT and CDR2 YNNKEL (reference sequence). CDR3 DNA sequence: TGTGCCAGCAGCCCCTACCCGACTAGCGGGGGGTACAATGAGCAGTTCTTC. This gives the protein CASSPYPTSGGYNEQFF.

The gene calls are TRBV6-6 and TRBJ1-1, with D possibly matching TRBD1 (5 bases). Germline loops: CDR1 MNHNY, CDR2 SVGAGI (reference sequence). The CDR3 covers 14 residues. Deletions cut 8 bases from V and 1 base from J, with 14 bases between. The CDR3 region is CASCRGVENTEAFF. For the CDR3, the DNA is TGTGCCAGCTGCCGGGGGGTGGAGAACACTGAAGCTTTCTTT.

The chain combines TRBV5-3 with TRBJ2-2; D is undetermined. TRBV5-3 falls under the ORF class, with uncertain function. Trimming pared 5 bases from V and 3 bases from J, leaving 5 bases between. The CDR3 runs 12 residues. The CDR3 region has the DNA TGTGCCAGAAGTCCATACACCGGGGAGCTGTTTTTT. Residues: CARSPYTGELFF.

The gene calls are TRBV19 and TRBJ2-5; 8 positions agree with TRBD2. V dropped 10 bases and J dropped 3; count of bases not matched to a gene: 10. The CDR3 runs to 14 residues. In germline, CDR1 is LNHDA, CDR2 SQIVND (reference sequence). CDR3 in amino acids: CATRRTGGEETQYF. The CDR3 DNA sequence: TGTGCCACCAGGAGAACGGGAGGGGAAGAGACCCAGTACTTC.

This chain joins TRBV11-1 and TRBJ2-7; 7 positions agree with TRBD2. In germline, CDR1 is SGHAT, CDR2 FQDESV (reference sequence). This CDR3 comprises 16 residues. Losses at the gene ends were 3 bases for V and 0 bases for J; bases not matched to a gene: 8. CDR3 sequence reads: CASSFSGLGFSYEQYF. The CDR3 DNA follows: TGTGCCAGCAGCTTTTCAGGACTAGGCTTCTCCTACGAGCAGTACTTC.

The J gene is TRBJ2-1, the V gene TRBV3-1 (or the pseudogene TRBV3-2), with TRBD1 identical over 10 bases. In germline, CDR1 is LGHDT, CDR2 YNNKEL (reference sequence). CDR3 size: 16 residues. Trimming cost V 4 bases and J 2 bases; bases outside gene matches: 5. Written as DNA, the CDR3 is TGTGCCAGCAGCCCAGGGGGGACAGGGGCCTACAATGAGCAGTTCTTC. Amino acid sequence: CASSPGGTGAYNEQFF.

V and J are TRBV9 and TRBJ2-5; TRBD2 agrees at 10 bases. Trimming at V came to 5 bases and at J to 2 bases, leaving 9 bases not matched to a gene. This CDR3 comprises 16 residues. Germline V gene lookup returns CDR1 SGDLS and CDR2 YYNGEE. CDR3 DNA sequence: TGTGCCAGCAGTCTGGGGCTAGCGGGGGCGCAAGAGACCCAGTACTTC. Its protein is CASSLGLAGAQETQYF.

The J gene is TRBJ2-5, the V gene TRBV5-1, with D perhaps TRBD2 (6 bases). The CDR3 runs 15 residues. Between the trimmed V and J ends, which lost 0 bases and 0 bases, there was a span of 9 bases. Germline CDR1 reads SGHRS; CDR2 reads YFSETQ. The CDR3 reads CASSLGGGDQETQYF. CDR3 DNA sequence: TGCGCCAGCAGCTTGGGTGGAGGGGACCAAGAGACCCAGTACTTC.